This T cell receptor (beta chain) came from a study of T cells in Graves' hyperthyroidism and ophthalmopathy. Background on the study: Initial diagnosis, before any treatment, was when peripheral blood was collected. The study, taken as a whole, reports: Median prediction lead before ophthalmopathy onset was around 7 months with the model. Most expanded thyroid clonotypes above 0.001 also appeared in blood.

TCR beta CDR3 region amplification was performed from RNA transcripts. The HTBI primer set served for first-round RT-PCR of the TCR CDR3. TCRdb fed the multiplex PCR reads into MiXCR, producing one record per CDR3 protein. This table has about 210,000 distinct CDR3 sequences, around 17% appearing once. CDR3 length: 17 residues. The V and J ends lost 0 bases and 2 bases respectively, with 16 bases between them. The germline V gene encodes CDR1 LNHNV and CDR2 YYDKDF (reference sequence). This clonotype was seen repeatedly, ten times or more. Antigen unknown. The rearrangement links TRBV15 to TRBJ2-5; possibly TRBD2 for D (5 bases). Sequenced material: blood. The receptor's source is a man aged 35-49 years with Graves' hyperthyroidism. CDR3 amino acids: CATSRDRRGLSQETQYF. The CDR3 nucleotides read TGTGCCACCAGCAGAGATCGACGGGGATTAAGTCAAGAGACCCAGTACTTC.